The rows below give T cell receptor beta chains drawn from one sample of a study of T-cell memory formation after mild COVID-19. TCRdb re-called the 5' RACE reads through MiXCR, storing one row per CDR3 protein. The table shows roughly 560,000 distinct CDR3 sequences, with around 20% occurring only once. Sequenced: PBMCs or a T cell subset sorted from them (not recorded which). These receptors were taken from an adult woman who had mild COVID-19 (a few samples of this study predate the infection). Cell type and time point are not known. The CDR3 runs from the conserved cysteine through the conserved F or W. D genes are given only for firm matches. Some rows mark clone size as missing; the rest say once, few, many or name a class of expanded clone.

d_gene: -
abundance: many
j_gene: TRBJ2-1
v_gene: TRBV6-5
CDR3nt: TGTGCCAGCAGTATTATAGCAGGGCGCGGGATCAATGAGCAGTTCTTC
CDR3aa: CASSIIAGRGINEQFF

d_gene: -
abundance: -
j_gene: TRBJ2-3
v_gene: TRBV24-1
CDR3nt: TGTGCCACCAGTGATTCCAGGGTGTCTAGCACAGATACGCAGTATTTT
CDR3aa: CATSDSRVSSTDTQYF

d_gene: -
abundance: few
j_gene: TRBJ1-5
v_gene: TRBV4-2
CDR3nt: TGTGCCAGCAGCCAAGAAGCTTGGGGCAGGGGAAACTCTAGGCAGCCCCAGCATTTT
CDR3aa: CASSQEAWGRGNSRQPQHF

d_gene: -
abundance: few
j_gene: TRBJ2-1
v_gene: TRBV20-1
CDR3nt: TGCAGTGCCCGGACCGTAAACTACAATGAGCAGTTCTTC
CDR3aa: CSARTVNYNEQFF

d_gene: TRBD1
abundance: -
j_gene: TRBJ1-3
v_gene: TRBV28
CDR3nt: TGTGCCAGCAGCCGAGGACAGGGCAGAAACACCATATATTTT
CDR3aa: CASSRGQGRNTIYF

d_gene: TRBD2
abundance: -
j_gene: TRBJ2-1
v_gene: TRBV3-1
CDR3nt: TGTGCCAGCAGCCAAGGACTAGCGACGTACAATGAGCAGTTCTTC
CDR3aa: CASSQGLATYNEQFF

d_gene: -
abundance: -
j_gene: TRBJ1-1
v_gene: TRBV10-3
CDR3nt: TGTGCCATCAGTGAGGAGAGGAGGGCTGAAGCTTTCTTT
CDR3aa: CAISEERRAEAFF

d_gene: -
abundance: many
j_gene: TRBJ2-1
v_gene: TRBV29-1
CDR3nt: TGCAGCGTTTGGAGGGAGTACAACAATGAGCAGTTCTTC
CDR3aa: CSVWREYNNEQFF

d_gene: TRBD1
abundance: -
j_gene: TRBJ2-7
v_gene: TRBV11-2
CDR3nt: TGTGCCAGCAGCTTTAATGGACAGGTTTCCTACGAGCAGTACTTC
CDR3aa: CASSFNGQVSYEQYF

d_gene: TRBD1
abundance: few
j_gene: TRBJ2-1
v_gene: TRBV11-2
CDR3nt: TGTGCCAGCAGCAATGCGGGACAGGGTAGCTATGAGCAGTTCTTC
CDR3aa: CASSNAGQGSYEQFF

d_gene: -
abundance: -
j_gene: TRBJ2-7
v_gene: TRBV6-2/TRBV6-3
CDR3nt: TGTGCCAGCAGTTTAGTGGGAGGAACCTCCTACGAGCAGTACTTC
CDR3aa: CASSLVGGTSYEQYF

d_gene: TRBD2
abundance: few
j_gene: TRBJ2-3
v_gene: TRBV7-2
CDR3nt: TGTGCCAGCAGCTTAGAGCTAGCGGGACAAGATACGCAGTATTTT
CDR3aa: CASSLELAGQDTQYF

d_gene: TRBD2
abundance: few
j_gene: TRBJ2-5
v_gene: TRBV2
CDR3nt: TGTGCCAGCAGCGTTAGCGGGAGAGGCGTCGGAGAGACCCAGTACTTC
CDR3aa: CASSVSGRGVGETQYF

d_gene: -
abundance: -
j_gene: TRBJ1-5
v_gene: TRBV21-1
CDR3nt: TGTGCCAGCAGCCCCACCCTGACAGGTTCTAGCAATCAGCCCCAGCATTTT
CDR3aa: CASSPTLTGSSNQPQHF

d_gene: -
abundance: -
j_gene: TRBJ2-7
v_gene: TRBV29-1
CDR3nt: TGCAGCGTTGGGGGCGTAATCTCGGAGCAGTACTTC
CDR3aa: CSVGGVISEQYF

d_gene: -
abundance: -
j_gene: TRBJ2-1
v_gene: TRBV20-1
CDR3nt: TGCAGTGCTAGAGTCGGCGGAGTAGGGAATGAGCAGTTCTTC
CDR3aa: CSARVGGVGNEQFF

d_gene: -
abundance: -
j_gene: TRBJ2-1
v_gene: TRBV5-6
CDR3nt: TGTGCCAGCAGCTTGAACCCGGCCTATGAGCAGTTCTTC
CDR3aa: CASSLNPAYEQFF

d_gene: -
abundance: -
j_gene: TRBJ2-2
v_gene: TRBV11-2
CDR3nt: TGTGCCAGCAGCTTAAACGTAGTGGGCACCGGGGAGCTGTTTTTT
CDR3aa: CASSLNVVGTGELFF